Following are 22 T cell receptor beta chains from one sample sequenced in a study of OX40 agonist ivuxolimab in advanced cancers. TCRdb's copy holds only in-frame clones and misses some; the assay was immunoSEQ multiplex PCR. The table lists some 74,000 clones, approximately 90% of them singletons. The specimen was CD4+ or CD8+ T cells sorted from blood, collected in a trial of the OX40 agonist ivuxolimab. These receptors were obtained from an adult with an advanced solid tumor such as melanoma, head and neck, liver or kidney cancer.

The chain's CDR3 is CATTTGHPYEQYF. CDR3 sequence (DNA): TGTGCCACAACCACAGGACACCCCTACGAGCAGTACTTC. The genes are TRBV10-3 and TRBJ2-7, with D perhaps TRBD1 (5 bases). Trimming pared 10 bases from V and 2 bases from J, leaving 15 bases between. The CDR3 contains 13 residues. The germline V gene has CDR1 ENHRY and CDR2 SYGVKD.

This clone was counted only a few times. This sequence joins TRBV14 and TRBJ2-7; 7 bases map to TRBD1. This CDR3 region has 16 residues. V gave up 0 bases and J gave up 2 bases; unmatched junction bases: 7. The germline V gene encodes CDR1 SGHDN and CDR2 FVKESK. The CDR3 coding sequence is TGTGCCAGCAGCCAAGACTTCTGGGACAGAGCCTACGAGCAGTACTTC. This sequence encodes CASSQDFWDRAYEQYF. Full variable domain (outside the CDR3, taken from reference TRBV14 and TRBJ2-7): EAGVTQFPSHSVIEKGQTVTLRCDPISGHDNLYWYRRVMGKEIKFLLHFVKESKQDESGMPNNRFLAERTGGTYSTLKVQPAELEDSGVYFCASSQDFWDRAYEQYFGPGTRLTVT.

The chain joins TRBV11-3 to TRBJ2-7, with TRBD2 matching 7 bases. CDR3 size: 15 residues. Germline CDR1 reads SGHNT; CDR2 reads YENEEA. Germline trimming cut 2 bases from V and 5 bases from J; bases unmatched to any gene: 9. The CDR3 DNA sequence: TGTGCCAGCAGCTTAATGACTAGCCTTTCCCACGAGCAGTACTTC. This gives the protein CASSLMTSLSHEQYF. The entire variable domain, with the rest obtained from reference TRBV11-3 and TRBJ2-7, is as follows: EAGVVQSPRYKIIEKKQPVAFWCNPISGHNTLYWYLQNLGQGPELLIRYENEEAVDDSQLPKDRFSAERLKGVDSTLKIQPAELGDSAVYLCASSLMTSLSHEQYFGPGTRLTVT.

The chain is built from TRBV14 and TRBJ1-1, with TRBD1 as a possible D gene (6 bases). The germline V gene encodes CDR1 SGHDN and CDR2 FVKESK. Trimming left V 1 base short and J 5 bases short, with 14 bases between. The CDR3 length is 15 residues. For the CDR3, the DNA is TGTGCCAGCAGCCAAGGGAATCAGGGGCCTACTGAAGCTTTCTTT. Translating it yields CASSQGNQGPTEAFF. Combining the CDR3 with reference TRBV14 and TRBJ1-1 gives the whole variable domain EAGVTQFPSHSVIEKGQTVTLRCDPISGHDNLYWYRRVMGKEIKFLLHFVKESKQDESGMPNNRFLAERTGGTYSTLKVQPAELEDSGVYFCASSQGNQGPTEAFFGQGTRLTVV.

V and J are TRBV11-3 and TRBJ2-5; D is unresolved. V was pared by 4 bases and J by 7 bases, with 13 bases between. This CDR3 is built from 13 residues. Germline lookup yields CDR1 SGHNT and CDR2 YENEEA. CDR3 loop: CASSWLVGGTQYF. The CDR3 DNA reads as TGTGCCAGCAGCTGGTTAGTCGGCGGGACCCAGTACTTC. The variable domain in full, completed from reference TRBV11-3 and TRBJ2-5, reads EAGVVQSPRYKIIEKKQPVAFWCNPISGHNTLYWYLQNLGQGPELLIRYENEEAVDDSQLPKDRFSAERLKGVDSTLKIQPAELGDSAVYLCASSWLVGGTQYFGPGTRLLVL.

This clone was detected only a few times. The gene calls are TRBV19 and TRBJ1-4, with 9 bases that match TRBD1. The germline V gene has CDR1 LNHDA and CDR2 SQIVND (reference sequence). This CDR3 is built from 15 residues. J gave up 10 bases and V 4 bases, and 10 bases lay outside the gene matches. This CDR3 is CASSTRTGQGGKLFF. For the CDR3, the DNA is TGTGCCAGTAGTACCAGGACGGGACAGGGCGGAAAACTGTTTTTT.

This clone was observed a handful of times. The rearrangement joins TRBV7-9 to TRBJ2-1, with TRBD1 as a possible D gene (5 bases). Trimming stripped 1 base from V and 6 bases from J, with 10 bases between. Looked up from germline, CDR1 is SEHNR and CDR2 is FQNEAQ (reference sequence). The CDR3 runs to 14 residues. The CDR3 sequence is CASSLGRVLNEQFF. In DNA, the CDR3 is TGTGCCAGCAGCTTAGGCAGGGTCCTCAATGAGCAGTTCTTC. The whole variable domain, filled in from reference TRBV7-9 and TRBJ2-1, reads DTGVSQNPRHKITKRGQNVTFRCDPISEHNRLYWYRQTLGQGPEFLTYFQNEAQLEKSRLLSDRFSAERPKGSFSTLEIQRTEQGDSAMYLCASSLGRVLNEQFFGPGTRLTVL.

The chain is built from TRBV4-2 and TRBJ2-1, with TRBD2 matching 10 bases. V lost 1 base to trimming and J lost 7 bases; unmatched junction nucleotides: 7. CDR1 and CDR2 from the germline V gene are LGHNA and YNFKEQ. The CDR3 totals 16 residues. The CDR3 loop is CASSQGGASGGNEQFF. Here the CDR3 DNA reads TGTGCCAGCAGCCAAGGGGGGGCTAGCGGGGGTAATGAGCAGTTCTTC.

A single count supports this clone. This sequence joins TRBV18 and TRBJ1-3; D remains ambiguous. Trimming left V 0 bases short and J 4 bases short, with 10 bases between. The CDR3 extends over 15 amino acids. Germline CDR1 reads KGHSH; CDR2 reads LQKENI. For the CDR3, the DNA is TGTGCCAGCTCACCACCCAAGGACCGCGGAAACACCATATATTTT. Amino acids: CASSPPKDRGNTIYF.

V gene TRBV29-1 combines with J gene TRBJ2-1; TRBD1 matches 10 bases. CDR1 and CDR2 from the germline V gene are SQVTM and ANQGSEA. The CDR3 extends over 14 amino acids. Trimming cost V 4 bases and J 2 bases; bases outside gene matches: 2. The CDR3, as DNA: TGCAGCGTTGGGACAGGGGGTCCCTACAATGAGCAGTTCTTC. Its translation is CSVGTGGPYNEQFF.

The chain carries TRBV6-6 and TRBJ1-4; 11 bases match TRBD1. J gave up 7 bases and V 5 bases, and 3 bases lay outside the gene matches. The germline CDR1 and CDR2 sequences are MNHNY and SVGAGI (reference sequence). The CDR3 sequence is 14 residues long. Written as DNA, the CDR3 is TGTGCCAGCAGTGGGACAGGGGGAGGTGAAAAACTGTTTTTT. Protein product: CASSGTGGGEKLFF.

This clone was found a few times. The chain is built from TRBV19 and TRBJ1-6; D gene unclear. V lost 6 bases and J 7 bases, leaving 10 bases between the germline ends. The CDR3 is made up of 13 amino acids. The germline gives CDR1 LNHDA, CDR2 SQIVND (reference sequence). For the CDR3, the DNA is TGTGCCAGTAGGACGCAGAGGAATTCACCCCTCCACTTT. It translates to CASRTQRNSPLHF.

V usage is TRBV28 and J usage is TRBJ1-3, with D unresolved. Germline-derived CDR1 and CDR2 are MDHEN and SYDVKM. This CDR3 contains 14 residues. V lost 2 bases and J 4 bases, leaving 9 bases between the germline ends. CDR3 residues: CASSLTVQGNTIYF. The CDR3 DNA sequence: TGTGCCAGCAGTTTAACGGTACAGGGAAACACCATATATTTT.

The CDR3 loop reads CASSLGGSGYTF. The CDR3 DNA reads as TGTGCCAGCAGTTTGGGGGGGAGTGGCTACACCTTC. The chain combines TRBV28 with TRBJ1-2; D may be TRBD1 (5 bases). The CDR3 has 12 residues. CDR1 is MDHEN, CDR2 SYDVKM, per germline. The germline V and J ends were trimmed by 3 bases and 7 bases, with 9 bases remaining between them.

CDR3: CASSSQTGSLFTEAFF. The CDR3 DNA is TGTGCCAGCAGCTCTCAGACAGGATCCCTGTTCACTGAAGCTTTCTTT. The rearrangement uses TRBV4-2 and TRBJ1-1, with D perhaps matching TRBD1 (6 bases). V was shortened by 5 bases and J by 4 bases, with 20 bases between the two germline ends. Per germline, CDR1 LGHNA and CDR2 YNFKEQ. CDR3 size: 16 residues.

The rearrangement joins TRBV7-2 to TRBJ2-3; 7 nucleotides agree with TRBD2. The germline gives CDR1 SGHTA, CDR2 FQGNSA. This CDR3 has 14 residues. V lost 5 bases and J lost 2; bases outside the gene matches: 4. In DNA form, the CDR3 reads TGTGCCAGCAGCGCTACTAGCGACACAGATACGCAGTATTTT. Protein: CASSATSDTDTQYF.

This clone has a single count. The rearrangement uses TRBV5-1 and TRBJ2-7; 8 nucleotides agree with TRBD1. The CDR3 spans 13 residues. Germline V CDR1 and CDR2: SGHRS, YFSETQ. Unmatched junction bases numbered 4, after V lost 1 base and J lost 7 bases. In nucleotides, the CDR3 is TGCGCCAGCAGCTTGCAGGGGGCAGAAGAGCAGTACTTC. It translates to CASSLQGAEEQYF.

This chain uses TRBV6-5 with TRBJ2-7; 10 bases line up with TRBD1. The CDR3 consists of 14 residues. The trim removed 4 bases at V and 4 bases at J, leaving 4 bases unmatched. From germline, CDR1 is MNHEY and CDR2 SVGAGI. CDR3 nucleotides: TGTGCCAGCAGTTCGCCGGGACAGGGGTACGAGCAGTACTTC. This encodes CASSSPGQGYEQYF.

The gene calls are TRBV28 and TRBJ1-1; the D is unclear. Looked up from germline, CDR1 is MDHEN and CDR2 is SYDVKM. Trimming removed 7 bases from V and 0 bases from J, with 9 bases in between. This CDR3 is built from 13 residues. The chain's CDR3 is CASIGPLNTEAFF. DNA for the CDR3: TGTGCCAGCATCGGACCGCTGAACACTGAAGCTTTCTTT.

Note on this clone: One junction end does not reproduce the germline sequence, and a read error may be involved. This sequence joins TRBV28 and TRBJ2-2; D is undetermined. This CDR3 has 16 residues. The V gene's germline CDR1 is MDHEN and CDR2 SYDVKM. CDR3 in DNA: TGTGCCAGCAGTTTATCGCAGGCACCGAAGACCGGGGAGCTGTTTTTT. Its translation: CASSLSQAPKTGELFF.

This chain links TRBV2 with TRBJ2-1, with 8 bases fitting TRBD2. Germline CDR1 and CDR2: SNHLY and FYNNEI. J lost 9 bases, V lost 7 bases, and 8 bases had no gene match. The CDR3 has 13 residues. The CDR3 bases are TGTGCCAGCAATTCGGGAGGGCCGGGTGAGCAGTTCTTC. This gives the protein CASNSGGPGEQFF.

The chain employs TRBV4-3 and TRBJ2-1; D tentatively fits TRBD1 or TRBD2 (6 bases each). CDR3 length: 13 amino acids. Germline V CDR1 and CDR2: LGHNA, YSLEER. V gave up 0 bases and J gave up 12 bases, with 12 bases separating them. CDR3 sequence (DNA): TGCGCCAGCAGCCAAGAATTCGGGGGCTTGCAGTTCTTC. Encoded protein: CASSQEFGGLQFF.